A single sample gave rise to the 18 T cell receptor beta chains below, sequenced in a study of identical twins (dated by TCRdb to about 2016). Library preparation was by 5' RACE. Sequencing relied on an Illumina HiSeq 2000. TCRdb passed the public sequencing reads through fastp at Q25 and MiXCR, retaining productive beta sequences. Rows merge per CDR3 protein into single entries with the most common DNA and genes. For this sample there are a few hundred thousand distinct CDR3 sequences; 9.5% to 10% appear just once. Of the sample, roughly 3% falls within the top ten clones. These data were likewise used in another study, on yellow fever vaccine responses in identical twins.

Sequenced: PBMCs. The receptors come from a young woman in good health.

There are a few counts of this clonotype. V and J are TRBV7-9 and TRBJ2-2; D gene uncertain. The CDR3 sequence is 12 residues long. V gave up 7 bases and J gave up 5 bases, with 8 bases separating them. Germline loops: CDR1 SEHNR, CDR2 FQNEAQ (reference sequence). In DNA, the CDR3 is TGTGCCAGCAACGAGAATACCGGGGAGCTGTTTTTT. Its protein product is CASNENTGELFF.

This clonotype was recorded at least ten times. V gene TRBV5-1 combines with J gene TRBJ2-1, with D unclear. The CDR3 sequence is 15 residues long. Germline values: CDR1 SGHRS, CDR2 YFSETQ. V was shortened by 0 bases and J by 3 bases, with 10 bases between the two germline ends. The chain's CDR3 is CASSLALLNYNEQFF. In DNA form, the CDR3 reads TGCGCCAGCAGCTTGGCCTTACTGAACTACAATGAGCAGTTCTTC.

This clonotype was detected many times. The gene calls are TRBV12-3 or TRBV12-4 and TRBJ1-2; maybe TRBD1 (6 bases). Trimming removed 5 bases from V and 4 bases from J, with 14 bases in between. The CDR3 has 14 residues. The chain's CDR3 is CASSPGGGLYGYTF. The CDR3 DNA sequence: TGTGCCAGCAGTCCGGGCGGGGGGCTCTATGGCTACACCTTC.

This clonotype was seen only a few times. The V gene is TRBV12-3 or TRBV12-4, the J gene TRBJ1-6; 9 bases are shared with TRBD1. V gave up 10 bases and J gave up 8 bases; unmatched junction bases: 12. This CDR3 spans 15 amino acids. Written as DNA, the CDR3 is TGTGCCACCACACTAACAGGGGGCGCTTATTCACCCCTCCACTTT. It specifies CATTLTGGAYSPLHF.

The chain combines TRBV28 with TRBJ2-1; no definite D call. CDR3 length equals 15 residues. Per germline, CDR1 MDHEN and CDR2 SYDVKM. Trimming took off 6 bases at V and 0 bases at J, with 12 bases between the two ends. The CDR3 spells CASSSDFSSYNEQFF. The CDR3 coding sequence is TGTGCCAGCAGCTCCGACTTCAGCTCCTACAATGAGCAGTTCTTC.

This clonotype was recorded a few times. The V call is TRBV25-1, the J call TRBJ1-6; D gene unclear. The V and J ends lost 3 bases and 16 bases respectively, with 10 bases between them. This CDR3 has 11 amino acids. CDR1 is MGHDK, CDR2 SYGVNS, per germline. DNA for the CDR3: TGTGCCAGCAGTGACGGGCAGGAGCTCCACTTT. Translated: CASSDGQELHF.

This clonotype has at least ten counts. The chain couples TRBV7-2 to TRBJ1-5; 7 bases match TRBD1. V dropped 6 bases and J dropped 6; count of bases not matched to a gene: 8. Per germline, CDR1 SGHTA and CDR2 FQGNSA. The CDR3 is 14 residues long. CDR3 coding DNA: TGTGCCAGCAGTAGACAGGGTGAAGGTCAGCCCCAGCATTTT. Translated, it gives CASSRQGEGQPQHF.

This clonotype occurred a few times. This chain uses TRBV20-1 with TRBJ2-5; 9 bases align to TRBD1. J was trimmed by 7 bases and V by 4 bases; bases with no gene match: 13. The CDR3 loop spans 15 amino acids. Germline values: CDR1 DFQATT, CDR2 SNEGSKA (reference sequence). This CDR3 is CSAKTGGRGLGTQYF. The CDR3 nucleotides are TGCAGTGCTAAGACAGGGGGAAGGGGATTGGGGACCCAGTACTTC.

The chain recombines TRBV6-1 with TRBJ2-1; D not certain. CDR3 size: 15 residues. The germline V gene encodes CDR1 MNHNS and CDR2 SASEGT. V was pared by 6 bases and J by 6 bases, with 18 bases between. CDR3 coding DNA: TGTGCCAGCAGCCCCTCGGATCATACTGGCAATGAGCAGTTCTTC. It specifies CASSPSDHTGNEQFF.

This chain connects TRBV12-3 or TRBV12-4 to TRBJ2-3; 9 bases line up with TRBD2. Trimming took 1 base from V and 1 from J; bases not matched to a gene: 6. CDR3 length: 17 amino acids. In nucleotides, the CDR3 is TGTGCCAGCAGTTTAGTCGAGCGGGGGGCCGGCACAGATACGCAGTATTTT. Amino acids: CASSLVERGAGTDTQYF.

The chain employs TRBV28 and TRBJ2-5; 8 nucleotides align to TRBD1. The CDR3 loop spans 15 amino acids. The germline gives CDR1 MDHEN, CDR2 SYDVKM. With V trimmed by 5 bases and J by 4 bases, 9 bases remained unmatched. CDR3 coding DNA: TGTGCCAGCAGTCCACCGCTCCAGGGGGCAGAGACCCAGTACTTC. This sequence encodes CASSPPLQGAETQYF.

This clonotype was found many times. The V gene is TRBV6-1, the J gene TRBJ1-1; the match to TRBD1 covers 9 bases. This CDR3 spans 16 amino acids. CDR1 and CDR2 (germline): MNHNS, SASEGT. V trimming: 5 bases; J trimming: 0 bases; junction bases outside the gene matches: 7. The CDR3 DNA follows: TGTGCCAGCAGTCCCGGGACAGGGTACGTGAACACTGAAGCTTTCTTT. Translated: CASSPGTGYVNTEAFF.

This clonotype was observed many times. This chain uses TRBV20-1 with TRBJ2-3, with D perhaps given as TRBD1 or TRBD2 (5 bases each). The CDR3 has 13 residues. V was trimmed by 3 bases and J by 4 bases, leaving 11 bases between them. Germline CDR1 is DFQATT and CDR2 is SNEGSKA (reference sequence). CDR3 region: CSARGELADTQYF. CDR3 in DNA: TGCAGTGCTAGGGGGGAGTTGGCAGATACGCAGTATTTT.

This clonotype occurred many times. The rearrangement uses TRBV20-1 and TRBJ1-1; possible D gene TRBD1, 5 bases. The CDR3 has 15 residues. Trimming shortened V by 4 bases and J by 3 bases, and 18 bases separated the two germline ends. Germline V gene data show CDR1 as DFQATT and CDR2 as SNEGSKA (reference sequence). This CDR3 reads CSATVLQGRHTEAFF. The CDR3 coding sequence is TGCAGTGCTACTGTCCTCCAGGGCCGACACACTGAAGCTTTCTTT.

This clonotype was seen only a few times. V and J are TRBV14 and TRBJ2-5; 7 positions match TRBD2. There are 18 residues in the CDR3. CDR1 is SGHDN and CDR2 is FVKESK in the germline V gene. V was pared by 0 bases and J by 3 bases, with 13 bases of the junction left unmatched. For the CDR3, the DNA is TGTGCCAGCAGCCAAGAAAAGTATCCGGGACTACCGAAAGAGACCCAGTACTTC. Amino acid sequence: CASSQEKYPGLPKETQYF.

This chain uses TRBV7-2 with TRBJ2-3, with D perhaps matching TRBD1 or TRBD2 (5 bases each). This CDR3 is built from 15 residues. The germline CDR1 and CDR2 sequences are SGHTA and FQGNSA. Trimming left V 4 bases short and J 1 base short, with 12 bases between. The CDR3 protein is CASSYSGLGTDTQYF. Here the CDR3 DNA reads TGTGCCAGCAGCTACTCGGGGCTAGGCACAGATACGCAGTATTTT. Variable domain in full (rest from reference TRBV7-2 and TRBJ2-3): GAGVSQSPSNKVTEKGKDVELRCDPISGHTALYWYRQSLGQGLEFLIYFQGNSAPDKSGLPSDRFSAERTGGSVSTLTIQRTQQEDSAVYLCASSYSGLGTDTQYFGPGTRLTVL.

The V and J genes are TRBV18 and TRBJ2-2; D may be TRBD1 (5 bases). Germline V gene sequence: CDR1 KGHSH, CDR2 LQKENI. V lost 3 bases to trimming and J lost 6 bases, with 14 bases between them. The CDR3 is 15 amino acids. The CDR3 DNA reads as TGTGCCAGCTCACCCGACCAGGGTTTCGCCGGGGAGCTGTTTTTT. It specifies CASSPDQGFAGELFF.

This clonotype was found many times. The gene calls are TRBV2 and TRBJ1-5; D is perhaps TRBD1 (6 bases). V lost 5 bases, J lost 3 bases, and 11 bases lay in between. The CDR3 is 14 amino acids. Germline V lookup: CDR1 SNHLY, CDR2 FYNNEI. CDR3 in amino acids: CASSFQGPNQPQHF. For the CDR3, the DNA is TGTGCCAGCAGTTTCCAGGGGCCCAATCAGCCCCAGCATTTT.